Below, 23 T cell receptor beta chains from the same sample are listed, as sequenced in a study of radiation and T cells in renal cell carcinoma. Assay: immunoSEQ multiplex PCR; the TCRdb copy retains only in-frame clones and omits some. The repertoire holds over 120,000 clones, about 88% seen once, with 12% in the top ten. Time point indicated: baseline pretreatment blood. The treatment here: 15 Gy SBRT to primary tumor, nephrectomy 4 weeks later. This material consisted of blood, taken from a patient whose treatment included radiotherapy and nephrectomy. These receptors were taken from a woman aged 45-60 years with renal cell carcinoma.

This chain links TRBV6-6 with TRBJ2-7; 7 bases map to TRBD1. The V segment lost 7 bases and the J segment 0 bases; nucleotides outside the gene matches: 9. This CDR3 has 15 residues. Germline CDR1 reads MNHNY; CDR2 reads SVGAGI (reference sequence). CDR3 coding DNA: TGTGCCAGCACCGATACAGGGGCGAGCTCCTACGAGCAGTACTTC. This translates into CASTDTGASSYEQYF.

The chain combines TRBV6-5 with TRBJ1-6; TRBD1 might be the D (5 bases). Germline CDR1 reads MNHEY; CDR2 reads SVGAGI. Trimming pared 0 bases from V and 6 bases from J, leaving 12 bases between. CDR3 length: 16 residues. CDR3 coding DNA: TGTGCCAGCAGTTACTCGATGTCCGGGGGTAATTCACCCCTCCACTTT. This encodes CASSYSMSGGNSPLHF.

Concerning this clone: One end of the junction does not line up with germline, which may come from a read error. V and J are TRBV7-2 and TRBJ2-5, with 10 positions matching TRBD2. CDR3 size: 15 residues. Germline V CDR1 and CDR2: SGHTA, FQGNSA. The CDR3 is CASSLGSGGDSHANF. CDR3 bases: TGTGCCAGCAGCTTAGGGAGCGGGGGGGATAGTCACGCCAACTTC.

This clone was seen only once. CDR3 protein: CASSDNFYLFF. For the CDR3, the DNA is TGTGCCAGTAGTGATAACTTCTACCTGTTTTTT. The chain is built from TRBV19 and TRBJ1-4; D gene unclear. The CDR3 is 11 residues long. CDR1 is LNHDA and CDR2 is SQIVND in the germline V gene (reference sequence). Trimming cost V 5 bases and J 14 bases, with 12 bases left between them.

The chain carries TRBV6-1 and TRBJ1-5; D uncertain. CDR1 and CDR2 from the germline V gene are MNHNS and SASEGT. This CDR3 spans 12 amino acids. Trimming took 7 bases from V and 6 from J, leaving 10 bases between them. CDR3 in DNA: TGTGCCAGCAACGGGGAAGTTCAGCCCCAGCATTTT. Translating gives CASNGEVQPQHF.

The rearrangement uses TRBV18 and TRBJ1-5; no reliable D call. There are 13 residues in the CDR3. The V end was cut by 4 bases, the J end by 0 bases, with 4 bases between. Looked up from germline, CDR1 is KGHSH and CDR2 is LQKENI. The CDR3 DNA is TGTGCCAGCTCACAGGGTAGCAATCAGCCCCAGCATTTT. Translation: CASSQGSNQPQHF. The full variable domain, completed using reference TRBV18 and TRBJ1-5, is NAGVMQNPRHLVRRRGQEARLRCSPMKGHSHVYWYRQLPEEGLKFMVYLQKENIIDESGMPKERFSAEFPKEGPSILRIQQVVRGDSAAYFCASSQGSNQPQHFGDGTRLSIL.

This rearrangement joins TRBV5-1 to TRBJ1-2, with 12 bases aligning to TRBD1. The CDR3 is 16 residues long. Germline V gives CDR1 SGHRS, CDR2 YFSETQ. J lost 0 bases, V lost 4 bases, and 4 bases had no gene match. The DNA for the CDR3 is TGCGCCAGCAGCACGGGACAGGGGGCGCCTAACTATGGCTACACCTTC. Translated, it gives CASSTGQGAPNYGYTF.

This clone came up a few times. CDR3 sequence reads: CASKVFGADTQYF. In DNA form, the CDR3 reads TGTGCCAGCAAAGTCTTCGGGGCAGATACGCAGTATTTT. The chain has TRBV14 and TRBJ2-3; D is perhaps TRBD2 (5 bases). The ends were cut back, 7 bases at V and 4 bases at J, with 12 bases in the middle. The length of the CDR3 is 13 residues. CDR1 SGHDN and CDR2 FVKESK come from the germline V gene.

CDR3 sequence reads: CASSPGFFAGGLTDTQYF. The CDR3 bases are TGTGCCAGCTCACCGGGCTTCTTTGCGGGGGGCCTCACAGATACGCAGTATTTT. The rearrangement links TRBV18 to TRBJ2-3; 8 nucleotides align to TRBD2. Trimming cost V 3 bases and J 2 bases; bases outside gene matches: 13. The CDR3 runs to 18 residues. Germline V gives CDR1 KGHSH, CDR2 LQKENI.

Worth noting for this clone: One end of the junction is discordant with germline, which a read error may explain. V usage is TRBV19 and J usage is TRBJ1-2; D might be TRBD1 (5 bases). Germline V CDR1 and CDR2: LNHDA, SQIVND (reference sequence). This CDR3 is built from 14 residues. CDR3 coding DNA: TGTGCCAGTAGTATAGCAGGGACCTCCTATAGCTACACCTTC. Translating it yields CASSIAGTSYSYTF.

V is TRBV9 and J is TRBJ1-2; no clear D gene. This CDR3 comprises 11 residues. V dropped 1 base and J dropped 7 bases, with 5 bases sitting between them. The germline V gene has CDR1 SGDLS and CDR2 YYNGEE. CDR3 sequence: CASSVLGGYTF. The CDR3 bases are TGTGCCAGCAGCGTATTAGGTGGCTACACCTTC.

The V and J genes are TRBV19 and TRBJ1-3; no firm D call. The CDR3 length is 15 residues. V lost 0 bases to trimming and J lost 1 base, with 7 bases between them. From germline, CDR1 is LNHDA and CDR2 SQIVND (reference sequence). CDR3 sequence: CASSIEGLSGNTIYF. The CDR3 DNA reads TGTGCCAGTAGTATAGAGGGGTTATCTGGAAACACCATATATTTT.

The CDR3 region has the DNA TGCGCCAGCAGAACCTGGACAGGGGGGAACACTGAAGCTTTCTTT. Translation gives CASRTWTGGNTEAFF. The gene calls are TRBV5-1 and TRBJ1-1, with TRBD1 matching 10 bases. Germline V gene sequence: CDR1 SGHRS, CDR2 YFSETQ. After removal of 5 bases from V and 1 base from J, the junction contained 5 bases not matched to a gene. This CDR3 contains 15 residues.

The chain carries TRBV19 and TRBJ2-3; 8 nucleotides match TRBD2. The CDR3 has 14 amino acids. The germline V gene encodes CDR1 LNHDA and CDR2 SQIVND (reference sequence). Trimming cost V 5 bases and J 2 bases; bases outside gene matches: 3. The CDR3: CASSWGLDTDTQYF. For the CDR3, the DNA is TGTGCCAGTAGTTGGGGACTAGACACAGATACGCAGTATTTT.

The chain uses TRBV5-1 and TRBJ2-7; 8 positions agree with TRBD1. From germline, CDR1 is SGHRS and CDR2 YFSETQ. The V segment lost 2 bases and the J segment 0 bases; nucleotides outside the gene matches: 1. This CDR3 contains 14 residues. The DNA for the CDR3 is TGCGCCAGCAGCTTCGACAGGGGCTCCTACGAGCAGTACTTC. Translation gives CASSFDRGSYEQYF. Drawing the rest from reference TRBV5-1 and TRBJ2-7, the complete variable domain is KAGVTQTPRYLIKTRGQQVTLSCSPISGHRSVSWYQQTPGQGLQFLFEYFSETQRNKGNFPGRFSGRQFSNSRSEMNVSTLELGDSALYLCASSFDRGSYEQYFGPGTRLTVT.

This chain joins TRBV5-1 and TRBJ2-1; TRBD1 matches at 8 bases. The CDR3 contains 16 residues. Germline V lookup: CDR1 SGHRS, CDR2 YFSETQ. V lost 4 bases and J lost 7; bases outside the gene matches: 13. The CDR3 loop is CASSPKQGGLKNEQFF. CDR3 in DNA: TGCGCCAGCAGCCCAAAACAGGGGGGCCTGAAGAATGAGCAGTTCTTC.

The chain employs TRBV4-1 and TRBJ2-5; TRBD1 aligns across 12 bases. Germline CDR1 MGHRA, CDR2 YSYEKL. The CDR3 is made up of 15 amino acids. The ends lost 4 bases at V and 5 bases at J; junction bases unmatched: 5. CDR3 bases: TGCGCCAGCAGCCCCGGGACAGGGGGCAGGGAGACCCAGTACTTC. It is translated as CASSPGTGGRETQYF.

This clone was seen a single time. The chain is built from TRBV19 and TRBJ1-2; D not certain. The germline CDR1 and CDR2 sequences are LNHDA and SQIVND (reference sequence). CDR3 length: 15 residues. V lost 1 base, J lost 2 bases, and 11 bases lay in between. The CDR3 is CASSIGPEPNYGYTF. CDR3 DNA: TGTGCCAGTAGTATAGGCCCAGAACCCAACTATGGCTACACCTTC. The full variable domain, with the rest looked up from reference TRBV19 and TRBJ1-2, is DGGITQSPKYLFRKEGQNVTLSCEQNLNHDAMYWYRQDPGQGLRLIYYSQIVNDFQKGDIAEGYSVSREKKESFPLTVTSAQKNPTAFYLCASSIGPEPNYGYTFGSGTRLTVV.

The chain links TRBV19 to TRBJ1-1, with D perhaps matching TRBD1 (5 bases). Germline CDR1 LNHDA, CDR2 SQIVND (reference sequence). The CDR3 is 15 residues long. Between the trimmed V and J ends, which lost 5 bases and 0 bases, there was a span of 13 bases. CDR3 in DNA: TGTGCCAGTAGTGAGGGCAGGGACGTGAACACTGAAGCTTTCTTT. It yields the protein CASSEGRDVNTEAFF.

The V call is TRBV29-1, the J call TRBJ1-2; D is possibly TRBD1 (5 bases). Deletions cut 5 bases from V and 0 bases from J, with 10 bases between. Germline V gives CDR1 SQVTM, CDR2 ANQGSEA. The CDR3 runs 13 residues. The CDR3: CSVQGSTNYGYTF. The DNA of the CDR3 is TGCAGCGTTCAGGGAAGCACTAACTATGGCTACACCTTC.

The rearrangement joins TRBV2 to TRBJ1-2; no definite D call. The length of the CDR3 is 11 residues. V was pared by 0 bases and J by 8 bases, with 4 bases between. Germline CDR1 reads SNHLY; CDR2 reads FYNNEI. CDR3 in DNA: TGTGCCAGCAGTGAAGCAGTGGGCTACACCTTC. Its protein is CASSEAVGYTF.

This clone was counted between two and nine times. The chain uses TRBV19 and TRBJ1-6; TRBD1 matches 8 bases. The junction had 5 bases not matched to a gene; V was cut back by 3 bases and J by 10 bases. Germline V gene sequence: CDR1 LNHDA, CDR2 SQIVND (reference sequence). The CDR3 extends over 14 amino acids. In DNA, the CDR3 is TGTGCCAGTAGTATGCGGACAGGGAGATCACCCCTCCACTTT. Translating gives CASSMRTGRSPLHF.

The J gene is TRBJ2-2, the V gene TRBV30, with TRBD2 matching over 10 bases. Trimming took 1 base from V and 2 from J; bases not matched to a gene: 7. The CDR3 loop spans 17 amino acids. Germline V gives CDR1 GTSNPN, CDR2 SVGIG (reference sequence). The CDR3 protein is CAWSEAGLARNTGELFF. CDR3 sequence (DNA): TGTGCCTGGAGTGAAGCGGGACTAGCGCGTAACACCGGGGAGCTGTTTTTT. Drawing the rest from reference TRBV30 and TRBJ2-2, the complete variable domain is SQTIHQWPATLVQPVGSPLSLECTVEGTSNPNLYWYRQAAGRGLQLLFYSVGIGQISSEVPQNLSASRPQDRQFILSSKKLLLSDSGFYLCAWSEAGLARNTGELFFGEGSRLTVL.